The entry that follows covers one T cell receptor beta chain sequence. Libraries were prepared by immunoSEQ multiplex PCR; TCRdb keeps only in-frame clonotypes and omits some of them. The sample has 30,000 to 50,000 clones, approximately 88% seen once. The data stem from a study of T cell responses to AZD1222 COVID-19 vaccine. The CDR3 consists of 12 residues. J gave up 5 bases and V 8 bases, and 5 bases lay outside the gene matches. CDR1 LNHDA and CDR2 SQIVND come from the germline V gene (reference sequence). Source: peripheral blood, taken 28 days after the second dose of the MenACWY control vaccine. This receptor was taken from an adult who received the MenACWY meningococcal vaccine as a control. The V and J genes are TRBV19 and TRBJ2-5; 7 bases agree with TRBD2. In DNA, the CDR3 is TGTGCCAGTGGGAGGGGTGGGGAGACCCAGTACTTC. This codes for CASGRGGETQYF. Using reference TRBV19 and TRBJ2-5 for the parts outside the CDR3, the full variable domain is DGGITQSPKYLFRKEGQNVTLSCEQNLNHDAMYWYRQDPGQGLRLIYYSQIVNDFQKGDIAEGYSVSREKKESFPLTVTSAQKNPTAFYLCASGRGGETQYFGPGTRLLVL.